Judged by abundance, the clone carrying this T cell receptor (beta chain) is medium-sized. Its matching antigen is unknown. The data were obtained in a study of HIV-infected patients and healthy controls. The study, taken as a whole, reports: In healthy controls, MAIT alpha CDR3s were common; in HIV+ repertoires, severely depleted.

Follow-up blood was drawn about 14 weeks, roughly three months, after antiretroviral therapy began. No cell fractionation was done, so the repertoire covers all unsorted peripheral blood T cells. Germline V CDR1 and CDR2: MNHEY, SMNVEV (reference sequence). V was pared by 2 bases and J by 0 bases, with 11 bases between. This CDR3 is built from 17 residues. Alpha and beta constant-region primers primed reverse transcription of about 0.5 ug RNA. Alpha and beta chain libraries were made separately by chain-specific third strand synthesis with multiplexing indices. A 12-nucleotide barcode per molecule came from two concatenated random hexamers added pre-amplification. Each CDR3 protein gets one entry after TCRdb re-called the 5' RACE reads with MiXCR. The table has about 5,000 distinct CDR3 sequences, 20% to 25% seen once.

The material was blood, obtained during antiretroviral therapy. This rearrangement joins TRBV27 to TRBJ2-6; no clear D gene. The sequence derives from an adult with HIV infection. DNA of the CDR3: TGTGCCAGCAGTTTAAGTCCCACAACCTCTGGGGCCAACGTCCTGACTTTC. This gives the protein CASSLSPTTSGANVLTF.